These T cell receptor beta chains were read from a single sample in a study of shared clonotypes between healthy human individuals. Only in-frame clones appear in the TCRdb table, and some are missing; sequencing was by immunoSEQ multiplex PCR. The top ten hold roughly 1.8% of the sample, which has under 750,000 clones, around 77% seen once. Sequenced sample: memory CD4+ T cells sorted from blood. These receptors were obtained from a woman between 25 and 40 years old in good health. The CDR3 runs from the conserved cysteine through the conserved F or W. The D gene is left open where the match is weak. The listing skips clone size in some rows; elsewhere it reads once, few, many or a size class.

J gene: TRBJ1-3
clone size: few
D gene: TRBD1
V gene: TRBV5-1
CDR3 DNA: TGCGCCAGCAGCTTGGCGGGACAGTCCAGCTCTGGAAACACCATATATTTT
CDR3 protein: CASSLAGQSSSGNTIYF

J gene: TRBJ2-1
clone size: .
D gene: .
V gene: TRBV10-3
CDR3 DNA: TGTGCCATCAGTGAGTCGGTATTCAAACGTGGGAGGAGCTCCTACAATGAGCAGTTCTTC
CDR3 protein: CAISESVFKRGRSSYNEQFF

J gene: TRBJ2-6
clone size: .
D gene: .
V gene: TRBV10-3
CDR3 DNA: TGTGCCATCAGGGCCCCAGAGGGAACTGGGGCCAACGTCCTGACTTTC
CDR3 protein: CAIRAPEGTGANVLTF

J gene: TRBJ2-7
clone size: few
D gene: .
V gene: TRBV21-1
CDR3 DNA: TGTGCCAGCAGCAAAAACCGGACTGGGGGACTCGCACCCTGCTACGAGCAGTACTTC
CDR3 protein: CASSKNRTGGLAPCYEQYF

J gene: TRBJ2-1
clone size: once
D gene: TRBD2
V gene: TRBV7-9
CDR3 DNA: TGTGCCAGCAGCAGGTATAGCGGGAGGGCCGAGGAGCAGTTCTTC
CDR3 protein: CASSRYSGRAEEQFF

J gene: TRBJ2-2
clone size: .
D gene: TRBD2
V gene: TRBV5-7
CDR3 DNA: TGTGCCAGCAGACAATGGACTAGCGGGAGTTCGAACACCGGGGAGCTGTTTTTT
CDR3 protein: CASRQWTSGSSNTGELFF

J gene: TRBJ1-1
clone size: once
D gene: TRBD1
V gene: TRBV18
CDR3 DNA: TGTGCCAGCTCACTAGGACAGGGTTTCGCTGAAGCTTTCTTT
CDR3 protein: CASSLGQGFAEAFF

J gene: TRBJ1-1
clone size: .
D gene: .
V gene: TRBV7-3
CDR3 DNA: TGTGCCAGCAGCTTATCGGGGGACTTGAACACTGAAGCTTTCTTT
CDR3 protein: CASSLSGDLNTEAFF

J gene: TRBJ1-1
clone size: .
D gene: .
V gene: TRBV7-9
CDR3 DNA: TGTGCCAGCAGCCCCTTAACGGGGACTGAAGCTTTCTTT
CDR3 protein: CASSPLTGTEAFF

J gene: TRBJ2-7
clone size: .
D gene: .
V gene: TRBV18
CDR3 DNA: TGTGCCAGCTCACCATTGAGGGTCCACGAGCAGTACTTC
CDR3 protein: CASSPLRVHEQYF

J gene: TRBJ1-1
clone size: .
D gene: .
V gene: TRBV28
CDR3 DNA: TGTGCCAGCAGTTTAAGTACAGGAGCGAACACTGAAGCTTTCTTT
CDR3 protein: CASSLSTGANTEAFF

J gene: TRBJ2-3
clone size: .
D gene: TRBD2
V gene: TRBV7-9
CDR3 DNA: TGTGCCAGTACCCAAGGGCTAGCGGGAGAGGTAGATACGCAGTATTTT
CDR3 protein: CASTQGLAGEVDTQYF

J gene: TRBJ1-4
clone size: .
D gene: .
V gene: TRBV21-1
CDR3 DNA: TGTGCCAGCAGCAACCCTCGACCCCGGTTTGCAACTAATGAAAAACTGTTTTTT
CDR3 protein: CASSNPRPRFATNEKLFF

J gene: TRBJ2-5
clone size: .
D gene: TRBD1
V gene: TRBV6-6
CDR3 DNA: TGTGCCAGCAGTTACGGAGGGACAGGGAGCGGGACCCAGTACTTC
CDR3 protein: CASSYGGTGSGTQYF

J gene: TRBJ2-1
clone size: .
D gene: .
V gene: TRBV5-4
CDR3 DNA: TGTGCCAGCAGCTTGATGGGGGAGGTAAGAAATGAGCAGTTCTTC
CDR3 protein: CASSLMGEVRNEQFF

J gene: TRBJ2-5
clone size: few
D gene: .
V gene: TRBV30
CDR3 DNA: TGTGCCTGGAGCCCCGGCTCAGGGACCCAGTACTTC
CDR3 protein: CAWSPGSGTQYF

J gene: TRBJ2-5
clone size: .
D gene: .
V gene: TRBV27
CDR3 DNA: TGTGCCAGCAGGAGGGAGGGGGCCCAAGAGACCCAGTACTTC
CDR3 protein: CASRREGAQETQYF